This T cell receptor beta chain was obtained from a study of blood T cell repertoires in COVID-19. The CDR3 sequence is 18 residues long. The ends were cut back, 2 bases at V and 0 bases at J, with 15 bases in the middle. From germline, CDR1 is KGHDR and CDR2 SFDVKD. This clone came up a few times. How the authors handled the data: Amplification of reference gene primers was used by the study to estimate nucleated cell counts. Profiled with immunoSEQ multiplex PCR; TCRdb holds only in-frame clones, not every one. From that table come the V and J calls and clone size; the DNA was used to work out D and trimming. The sample consists of 200,000 or so clones, approximately 81% of them appearing once.

What was sequenced was peripheral blood. This sequence joins TRBV24-1 and TRBJ2-2; D uncertain. This sequence originates from a person aged 70 to 85 with COVID-19, enrolled during active disease. The CDR3 nucleotides read TGTGCCACCAGTGATTCGCTGGGCCAGCCTACGAACACCGGGGAGCTGTTTTTT. Translated: CATSDSLGQPTNTGELFF.